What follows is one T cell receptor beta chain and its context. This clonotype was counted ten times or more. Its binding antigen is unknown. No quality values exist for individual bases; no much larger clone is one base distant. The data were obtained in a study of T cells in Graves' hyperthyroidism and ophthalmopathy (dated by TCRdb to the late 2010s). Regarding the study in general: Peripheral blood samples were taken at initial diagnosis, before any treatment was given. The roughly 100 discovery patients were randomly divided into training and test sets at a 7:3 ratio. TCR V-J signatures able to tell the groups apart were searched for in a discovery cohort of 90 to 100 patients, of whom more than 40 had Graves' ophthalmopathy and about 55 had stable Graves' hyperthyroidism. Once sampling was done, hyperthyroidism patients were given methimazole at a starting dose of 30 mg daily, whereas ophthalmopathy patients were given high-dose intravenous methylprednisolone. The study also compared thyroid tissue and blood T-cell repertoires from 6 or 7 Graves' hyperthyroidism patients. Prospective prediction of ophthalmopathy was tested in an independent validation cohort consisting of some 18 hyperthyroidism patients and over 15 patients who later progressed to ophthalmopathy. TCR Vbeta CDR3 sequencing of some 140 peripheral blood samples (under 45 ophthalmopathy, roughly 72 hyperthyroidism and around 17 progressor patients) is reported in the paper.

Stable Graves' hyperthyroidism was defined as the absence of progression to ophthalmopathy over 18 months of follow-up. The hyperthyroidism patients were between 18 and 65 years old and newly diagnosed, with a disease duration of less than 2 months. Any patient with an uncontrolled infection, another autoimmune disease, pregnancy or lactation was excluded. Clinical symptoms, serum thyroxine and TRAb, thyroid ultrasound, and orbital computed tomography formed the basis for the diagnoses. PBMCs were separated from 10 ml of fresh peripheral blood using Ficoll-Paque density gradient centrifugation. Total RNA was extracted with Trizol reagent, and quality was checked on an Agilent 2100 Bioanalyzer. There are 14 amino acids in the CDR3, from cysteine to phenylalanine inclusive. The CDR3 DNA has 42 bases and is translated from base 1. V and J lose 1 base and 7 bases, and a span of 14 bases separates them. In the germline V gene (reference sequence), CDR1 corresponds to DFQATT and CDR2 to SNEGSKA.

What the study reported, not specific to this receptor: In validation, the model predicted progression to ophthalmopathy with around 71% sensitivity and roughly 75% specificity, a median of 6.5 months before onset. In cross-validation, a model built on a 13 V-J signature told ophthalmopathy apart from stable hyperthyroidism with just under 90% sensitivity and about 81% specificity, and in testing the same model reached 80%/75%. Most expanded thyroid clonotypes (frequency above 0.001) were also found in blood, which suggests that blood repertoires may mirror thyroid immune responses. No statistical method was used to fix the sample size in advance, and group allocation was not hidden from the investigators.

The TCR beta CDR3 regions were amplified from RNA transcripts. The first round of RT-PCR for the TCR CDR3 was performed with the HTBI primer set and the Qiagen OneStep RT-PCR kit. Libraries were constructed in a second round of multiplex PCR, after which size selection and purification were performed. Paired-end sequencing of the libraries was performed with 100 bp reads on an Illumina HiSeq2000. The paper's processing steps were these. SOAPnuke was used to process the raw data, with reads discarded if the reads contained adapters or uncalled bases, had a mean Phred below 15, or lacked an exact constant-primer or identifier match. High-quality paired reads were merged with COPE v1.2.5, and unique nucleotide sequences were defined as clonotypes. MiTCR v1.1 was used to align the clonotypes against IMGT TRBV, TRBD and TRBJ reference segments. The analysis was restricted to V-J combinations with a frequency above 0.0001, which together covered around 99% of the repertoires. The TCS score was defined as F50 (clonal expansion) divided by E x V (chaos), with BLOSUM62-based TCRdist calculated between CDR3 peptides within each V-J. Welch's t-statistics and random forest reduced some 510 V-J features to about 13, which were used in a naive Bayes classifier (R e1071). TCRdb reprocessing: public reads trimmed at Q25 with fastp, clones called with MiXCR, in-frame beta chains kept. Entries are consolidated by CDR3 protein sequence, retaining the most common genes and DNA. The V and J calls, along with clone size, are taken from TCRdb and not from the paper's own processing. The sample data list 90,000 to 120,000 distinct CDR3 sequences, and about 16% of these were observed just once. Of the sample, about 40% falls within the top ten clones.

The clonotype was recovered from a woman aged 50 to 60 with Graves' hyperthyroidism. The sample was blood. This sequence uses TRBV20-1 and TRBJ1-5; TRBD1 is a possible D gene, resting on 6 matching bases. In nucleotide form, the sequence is TGCAGTGCTAGAGTCCCCCAGGGGTGGCAGCCCCAGCATTTT. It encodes CSARVPQGWQPQHF.